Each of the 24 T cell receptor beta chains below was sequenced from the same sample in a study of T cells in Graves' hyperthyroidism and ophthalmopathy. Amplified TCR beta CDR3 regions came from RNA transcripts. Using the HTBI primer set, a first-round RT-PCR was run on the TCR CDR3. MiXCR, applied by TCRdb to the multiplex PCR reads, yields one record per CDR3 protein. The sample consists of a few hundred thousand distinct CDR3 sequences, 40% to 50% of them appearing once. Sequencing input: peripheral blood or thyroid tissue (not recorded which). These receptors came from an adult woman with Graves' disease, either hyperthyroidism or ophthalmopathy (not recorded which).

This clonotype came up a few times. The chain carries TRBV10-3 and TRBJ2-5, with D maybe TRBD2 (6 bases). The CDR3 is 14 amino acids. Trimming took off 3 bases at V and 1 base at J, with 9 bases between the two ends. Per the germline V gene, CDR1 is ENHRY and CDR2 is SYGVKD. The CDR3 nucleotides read TGTGCCATCAGTGACTCGGGAGCCCAAGAGACCCAGTACTTC. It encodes CAISDSGAQETQYF.

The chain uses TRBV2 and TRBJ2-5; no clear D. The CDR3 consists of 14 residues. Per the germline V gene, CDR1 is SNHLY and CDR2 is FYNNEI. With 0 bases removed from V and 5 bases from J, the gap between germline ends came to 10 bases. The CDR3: CASSEAVSAETQYF. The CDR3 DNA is TGTGCCAGCAGTGAAGCGGTTTCCGCGGAGACCCAGTACTTC.

Written as DNA, the CDR3 is TGCAGCTTTCCGAGGGACAGGGGTGGCGAGCAGTACTTC. Its protein product is CSFPRDRGGEQYF. V is TRBV29-1 and J is TRBJ2-7; 10 nucleotides align to TRBD1. Germline lookup yields CDR1 SQVTM and CDR2 ANQGSEA. Trimming at V came to 8 bases and at J to 6 bases, leaving 10 bases not matched to a gene. The CDR3 runs 13 residues.

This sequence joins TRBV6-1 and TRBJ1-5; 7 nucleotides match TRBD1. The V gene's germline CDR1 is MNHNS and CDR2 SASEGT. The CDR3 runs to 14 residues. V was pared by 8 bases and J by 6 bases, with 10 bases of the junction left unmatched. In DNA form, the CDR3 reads TGTGCCAGCGTGACAGACAGGGCCCCTCAGCCCCAGCATTTT. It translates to CASVTDRAPQPQHF.

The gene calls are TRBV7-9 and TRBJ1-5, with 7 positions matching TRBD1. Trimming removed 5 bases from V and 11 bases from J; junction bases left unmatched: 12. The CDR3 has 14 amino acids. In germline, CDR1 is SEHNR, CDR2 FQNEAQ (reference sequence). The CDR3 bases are TGTGCCAGCAGCACCTGGGACAGCCAAGAGACCCAGCATTTT. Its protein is CASSTWDSQETQHF.

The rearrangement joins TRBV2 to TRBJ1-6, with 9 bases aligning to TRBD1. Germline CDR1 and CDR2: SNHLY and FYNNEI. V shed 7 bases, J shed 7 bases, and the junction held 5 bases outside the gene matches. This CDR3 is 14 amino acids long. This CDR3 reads CASTGTGINSPLHF. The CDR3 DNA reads TGTGCCAGCACCGGGACAGGGATCAATTCACCCCTCCACTTT.

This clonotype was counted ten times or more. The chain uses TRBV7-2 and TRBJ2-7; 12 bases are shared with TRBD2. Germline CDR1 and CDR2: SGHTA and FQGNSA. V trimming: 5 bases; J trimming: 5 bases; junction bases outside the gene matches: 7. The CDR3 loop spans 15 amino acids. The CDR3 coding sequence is TGTGCCAGCAGCAAGACTAGCGGGAGTCAGAACGAGCAGTACTTC. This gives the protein CASSKTSGSQNEQYF.

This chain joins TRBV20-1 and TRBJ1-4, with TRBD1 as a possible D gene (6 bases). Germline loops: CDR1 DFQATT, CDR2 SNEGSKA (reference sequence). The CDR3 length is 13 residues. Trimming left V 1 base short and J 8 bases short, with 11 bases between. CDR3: CSARGRGSEKLFF. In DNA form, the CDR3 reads TGCAGTGCTAGAGGCAGGGGAAGCGAAAAACTGTTTTTT.

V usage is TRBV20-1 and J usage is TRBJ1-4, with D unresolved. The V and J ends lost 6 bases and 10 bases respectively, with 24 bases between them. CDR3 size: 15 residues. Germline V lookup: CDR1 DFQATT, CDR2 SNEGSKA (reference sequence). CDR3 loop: CSAPRLAGGHGKLFF. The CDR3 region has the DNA TGCAGTGCGCCGCGACTAGCGGGAGGCCATGGAAAACTGTTTTTT.

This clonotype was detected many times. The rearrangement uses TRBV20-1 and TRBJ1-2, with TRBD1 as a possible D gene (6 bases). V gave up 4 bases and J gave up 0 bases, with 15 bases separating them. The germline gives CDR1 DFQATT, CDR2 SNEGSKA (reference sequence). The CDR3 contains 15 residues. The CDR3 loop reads CSAKPDRSSNYGYTF. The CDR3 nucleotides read TGCAGTGCTAAGCCGGACAGAAGTTCTAACTATGGCTACACCTTC.

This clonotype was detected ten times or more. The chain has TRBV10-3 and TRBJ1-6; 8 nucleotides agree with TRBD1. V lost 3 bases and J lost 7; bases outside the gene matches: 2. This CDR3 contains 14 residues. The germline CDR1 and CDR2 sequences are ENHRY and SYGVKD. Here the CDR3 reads CAISEGDRNSPLHF. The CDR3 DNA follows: TGTGCCATCAGTGAAGGGGACAGGAATTCACCCCTCCACTTT.

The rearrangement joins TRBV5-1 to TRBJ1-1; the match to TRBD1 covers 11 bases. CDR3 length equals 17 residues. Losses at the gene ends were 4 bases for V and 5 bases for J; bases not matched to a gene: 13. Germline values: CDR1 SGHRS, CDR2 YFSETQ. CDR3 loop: CASSLARSGQGVTEAFF. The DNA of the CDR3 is TGCGCCAGCAGCCTAGCGCGGTCGGGACAGGGGGTAACTGAAGCTTTCTTT.

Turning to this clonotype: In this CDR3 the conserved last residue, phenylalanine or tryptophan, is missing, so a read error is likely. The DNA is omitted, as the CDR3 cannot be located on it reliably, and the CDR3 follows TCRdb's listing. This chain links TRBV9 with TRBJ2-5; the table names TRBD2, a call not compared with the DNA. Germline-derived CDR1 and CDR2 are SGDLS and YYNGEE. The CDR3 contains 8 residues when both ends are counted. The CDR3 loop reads CASSVVAG.

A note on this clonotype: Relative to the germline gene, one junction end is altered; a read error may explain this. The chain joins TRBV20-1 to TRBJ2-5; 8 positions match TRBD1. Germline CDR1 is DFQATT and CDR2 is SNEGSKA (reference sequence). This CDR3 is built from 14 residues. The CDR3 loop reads CSALTGGEQETQHF. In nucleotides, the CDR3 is TGCAGTGCACTCACAGGGGGAGAGCAAGAGACCCAGCACTTC.

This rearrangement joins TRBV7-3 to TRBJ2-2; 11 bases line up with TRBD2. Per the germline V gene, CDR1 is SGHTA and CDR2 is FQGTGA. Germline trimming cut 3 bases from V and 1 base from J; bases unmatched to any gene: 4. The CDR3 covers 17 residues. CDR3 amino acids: CASSFETSGVNTGELFF. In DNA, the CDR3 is TGTGCCAGCAGCTTCGAGACTAGCGGGGTGAACACCGGGGAGCTGTTTTTT.

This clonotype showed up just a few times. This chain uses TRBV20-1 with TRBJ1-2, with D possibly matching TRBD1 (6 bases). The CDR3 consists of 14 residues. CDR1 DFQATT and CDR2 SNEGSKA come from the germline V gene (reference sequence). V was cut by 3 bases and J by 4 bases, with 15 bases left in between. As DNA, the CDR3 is TGCAGTGCTAGCCCTCGGGGGGCTGGCTATGGCTACACCTTC. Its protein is CSASPRGAGYGYTF.

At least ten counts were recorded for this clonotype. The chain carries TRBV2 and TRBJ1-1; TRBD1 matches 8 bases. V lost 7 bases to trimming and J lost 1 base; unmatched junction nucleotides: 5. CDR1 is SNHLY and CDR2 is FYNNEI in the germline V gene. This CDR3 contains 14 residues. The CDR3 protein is CASKGDRSNTEAFF. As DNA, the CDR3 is TGTGCCAGCAAAGGGGACAGGTCGAACACTGAAGCTTTCTTT.

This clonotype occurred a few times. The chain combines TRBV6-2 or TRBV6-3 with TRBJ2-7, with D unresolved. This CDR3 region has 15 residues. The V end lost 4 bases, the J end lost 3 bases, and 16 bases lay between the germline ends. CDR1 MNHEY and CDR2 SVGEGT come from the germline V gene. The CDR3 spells CASSSSRRLGYEQYF. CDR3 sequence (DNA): TGTGCCAGCAGTTCGTCAAGACGACTGGGCTACGAGCAGTACTTC.

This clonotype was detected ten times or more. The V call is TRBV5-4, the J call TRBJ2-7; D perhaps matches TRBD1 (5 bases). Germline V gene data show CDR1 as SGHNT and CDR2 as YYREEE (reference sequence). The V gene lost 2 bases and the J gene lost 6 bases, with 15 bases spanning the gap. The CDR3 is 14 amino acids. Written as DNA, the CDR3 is TGTGCCAGCAGCTTTGGGGCCGATGATAGCGAGCAGTACTTC. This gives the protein CASSFGADDSEQYF. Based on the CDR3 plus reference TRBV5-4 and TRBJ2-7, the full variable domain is ETGVTQSPTHLIKTRGQQVTLRCSSQSGHNTVSWYQQALGQGPQFIFQYYREEENGRGNFPPRFSGLQFPNYSSELNVNALELDDSALYLCASSFGADDSEQYFGPGTRLTVT.

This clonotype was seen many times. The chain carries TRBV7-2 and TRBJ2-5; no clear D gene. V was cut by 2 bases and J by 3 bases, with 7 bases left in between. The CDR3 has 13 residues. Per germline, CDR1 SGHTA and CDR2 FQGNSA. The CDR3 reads CASSLYGEETQYF. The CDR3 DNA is TGTGCCAGCAGCTTATATGGGGAAGAGACCCAGTACTTC.

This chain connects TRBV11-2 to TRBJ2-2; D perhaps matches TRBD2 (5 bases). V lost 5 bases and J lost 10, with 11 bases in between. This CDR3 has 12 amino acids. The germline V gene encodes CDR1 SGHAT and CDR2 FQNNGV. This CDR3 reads CASSPFREELFF. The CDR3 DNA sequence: TGTGCCAGCAGCCCCTTCCGGGAGGAGCTGTTTTTT.

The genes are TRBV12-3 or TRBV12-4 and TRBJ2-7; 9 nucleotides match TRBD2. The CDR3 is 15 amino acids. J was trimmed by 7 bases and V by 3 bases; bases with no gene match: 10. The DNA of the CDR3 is TGTGCCAGCAGTTTGACTAGCGGAGTACGTCGAGAGCAGTACTTC. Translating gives CASSLTSGVRREQYF.

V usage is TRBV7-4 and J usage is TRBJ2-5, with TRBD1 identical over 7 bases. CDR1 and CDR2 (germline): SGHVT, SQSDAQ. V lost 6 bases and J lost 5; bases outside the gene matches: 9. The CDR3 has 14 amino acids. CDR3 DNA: TGTGCCAGCAGTGAAAACAGGGGTTGGGAGACCCAGTACTTC. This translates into CASSENRGWETQYF.

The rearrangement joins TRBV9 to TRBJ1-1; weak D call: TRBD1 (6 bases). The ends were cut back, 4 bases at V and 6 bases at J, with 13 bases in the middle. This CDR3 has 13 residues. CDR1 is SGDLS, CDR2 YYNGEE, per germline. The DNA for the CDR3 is TGTGCCAGCAGCAGGGCAGGGGATTCTGAAGCTTTCTTT. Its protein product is CASSRAGDSEAFF.